This T cell receptor (beta chain) was sequenced during a study of radiation and T cells in renal cell carcinoma. Time point given: blood 2 weeks post-SBRT. Treatment noted: 15 Gy SBRT to primary tumor, nephrectomy 4 weeks later. Sequenced by immunoSEQ multiplex PCR; TCRdb stores in-frame clones only, minus some. The sample lists about 60,000 clones; around 81% were seen once. This CDR3 region has 14 residues. Trimming pared 1 base from V and 3 bases from J, leaving 6 bases between. Germline-derived CDR1 and CDR2 are SGHVS and FQNEAQ. V and J are TRBV7-8 and TRBJ1-4; no clear D. The clonotype was recovered from a man in his 60s with renal cell carcinoma. The source was blood, collected from a patient whose treatment included radiotherapy and nephrectomy. CDR3 sequence reads: CASSLEEANEKLFF. In nucleotides, the CDR3 is TGTGCCAGCAGCTTAGAAGAAGCTAATGAAAAACTGTTTTTT.